One and the same sample provided the 27 T cell receptor beta chains below, sequenced in a study of blood T cell repertoires in COVID-19. Here immunoSEQ multiplex PCR was the method, and the copy in TCRdb shows in-frame clones only, minus some. The sample lists a few hundred thousand clones; approximately 84% were seen once. Material for sequencing was PBMCs or T cells enriched from blood (not recorded which). The receptors here all came from a woman in her twenties or thirties who had recovered from COVID-19.

The genes are TRBV28 and TRBJ1-5; D is undetermined. Germline V gene data show CDR1 as MDHEN and CDR2 as SYDVKM. V was clipped by 3 bases and J by 5 bases, with 14 bases between them. The CDR3 totals 15 residues. Here the CDR3 reads CASSLADISHQPQHF. CDR3 bases: TGTGCCAGCAGTTTGGCCGACATCAGCCATCAGCCCCAGCATTTT.

The chain links TRBV6-6 to TRBJ2-7; TRBD2 is a possible D gene (6 bases). The CDR3 has 14 residues. Germline loops: CDR1 MNHNY, CDR2 SVGAGI (reference sequence). V was clipped by 7 bases and J by 5 bases, with 18 bases between them. Here the CDR3 DNA reads TGTGCCAGCACTTGGGGGGTTAATCCCCACGAGCAGTACTTC. Translation gives CASTWGVNPHEQYF.

The chain combines TRBV5-6 with TRBJ2-7; TRBD1 agrees at 7 bases. The junction had 9 bases not matched to a gene; V was cut back by 4 bases and J by 5 bases. The germline V gene has CDR1 SGHDT and CDR2 YYEEEE. The CDR3 length is 14 residues. CDR3 coding DNA: TGTGCCAGCAGCCGTATGACAGGGAACAACGAGCAGTACTTC. This encodes CASSRMTGNNEQYF. Together with reference TRBV5-6 and TRBJ2-7, the CDR3 gives the full variable domain: DAGVTQSPTHLIKTRGQQVTLRCSPKSGHDTVSWYQQALGQGPQFIFQYYEEEERQRGNFPDRFSGHQFPNYSSELNVNALLLGDSALYLCASSRMTGNNEQYFGPGTRLTVT.

This rearrangement joins TRBV7-3 to TRBJ2-1; 9 bases are shared with TRBD2. Germline values: CDR1 SGHTA, CDR2 FQGTGA. Trimming at V came to 4 bases and at J to 4 bases, leaving 5 bases not matched to a gene. The CDR3 is 15 residues long. The DNA for the CDR3 is TGTGCCAGCAGCTATAGCGGGGGAACGTACAATGAGCAGTTCTTC. The encoded protein is CASSYSGGTYNEQFF.

The chain links TRBV4-1 to TRBJ1-5; 9 positions match TRBD1. The CDR3 runs to 19 residues. Germline V gives CDR1 MGHRA, CDR2 YSYEKL. Losses at the gene ends were 0 bases for V and 4 bases for J; bases not matched to a gene: 13. DNA for the CDR3: TGCGCCAGCAGCCAAGATTCTTACGTTGGACAGGGGAGAAATCAGCCCCAGCATTTT. This encodes CASSQDSYVGQGRNQPQHF.

The chain carries TRBV7-8 and TRBJ2-7; 7 nucleotides align to TRBD1. The J segment lost 6 bases and the V segment lost 3 bases, leaving 5 bases of the junction unmatched. CDR3 length equals 13 residues. Germline V gene data show CDR1 as SGHVS and CDR2 as FQNEAQ. CDR3 coding DNA: TGTGCCAGCAGCTTTAACACAGGGGTCGAGCAGTACTTC. Amino acids: CASSFNTGVEQYF. Complete variable domain (other parts from reference TRBV7-8 and TRBJ2-7): GAGVSQSPRYKVAKRGQDVALRCDPISGHVSLFWYQQALGQGPEFLTYFQNEAQLDKSGLPSDRFFAERPEGSVSTLKIQRTQQEDSAVYLCASSFNTGVEQYFGPGTRLTVT.

This clone has just one count. The chain combines TRBV6-5 with TRBJ1-6; 7 bases map to TRBD1. CDR3 length: 14 residues. Losses at the gene ends were 2 bases for V and 9 bases for J; bases not matched to a gene: 4. Germline values: CDR1 MNHEY, CDR2 SVGAGI. The CDR3 nucleotides read TGTGCCAGCAGTTACGAACAGGGGACTTCACCCCTCCACTTT. Amino acid sequence: CASSYEQGTSPLHF.

Written as DNA, the CDR3 is TGTGCCAGCAGCTTGGGGACAGCCAAAACTTACGAGCAGTACTTC. This translates into CASSLGTAKTYEQYF. The V and J genes are TRBV5-4 and TRBJ2-7, with TRBD1 as a possible D gene (6 bases). The length of the CDR3 is 15 residues. Germline V lookup: CDR1 SGHNT, CDR2 YYREEE (reference sequence). V was shortened by 0 bases and J by 4 bases, with 14 bases between the two germline ends.

The J gene is TRBJ2-7, the V gene TRBV3-1 (or the pseudogene TRBV3-2); the match to TRBD2 covers 7 bases. The length of the CDR3 is 15 residues. CDR1 and CDR2 from the germline V gene are LGHDT and YNNKEL (reference sequence). V lost 4 bases to trimming and J lost 4 bases; unmatched junction nucleotides: 10. The CDR3 sequence is CASSRVGGVGYEQYF. In DNA form, the CDR3 reads TGTGCCAGCAGCCGAGTGGGGGGGGTCGGATACGAGCAGTACTTC.

This clone was found a few times. The rearrangement links TRBV18 to TRBJ2-7; 8 bases map to TRBD2. CDR3 length: 15 amino acids. CDR1 is KGHSH, CDR2 LQKENI, per germline. V trimming: 3 bases; J trimming: 3 bases; junction bases outside the gene matches: 7. Written as DNA, the CDR3 is TGTGCCAGCTCACCTCTAGCGGGCAAAGACTACGAGCAGTACTTC. It is translated as CASSPLAGKDYEQYF.

The chain employs TRBV12-3 or TRBV12-4 and TRBJ2-2; D may be TRBD2 (5 bases). The CDR3 is 12 residues long. V lost 7 bases to trimming and J lost 3 bases, with 6 bases between them. As DNA, the CDR3 is TGTGCCAGCACGAGGGACACCGGGGAGCTGTTTTTT. The encoded protein is CASTRDTGELFF.

The J gene is TRBJ1-5, the V gene TRBV6-1; TRBD1 matches 7 bases. The length of the CDR3 is 17 residues. The V gene's germline CDR1 is MNHNS and CDR2 SASEGT. V shed 1 base, J shed 5 bases, and the junction held 11 bases outside the gene matches. The CDR3 spells CASSEGVGTDNYQPQHF. The CDR3 coding sequence is TGTGCCAGCAGTGAAGGGGTCGGGACAGACAACTATCAGCCCCAGCATTTT.

V usage is TRBV4-1 and J usage is TRBJ2-7; possibly TRBD2 for D (5 bases). Germline V gene data show CDR1 as MGHRA and CDR2 as YSYEKL. With 0 bases removed from V and 1 base from J, the gap between germline ends came to 10 bases. The CDR3 spans 15 residues. The CDR3 DNA sequence: TGCGCCAGCAGCCAAGATAGTCCGGGGTCCTACGAGCAGTACTTC. Its protein is CASSQDSPGSYEQYF.

CDR3 region: CATSRDHRGLYNEQFF. CDR3 DNA: TGTGCCACCAGCAGAGATCATAGGGGACTCTACAATGAGCAGTTCTTC. The rearrangement links TRBV15 to TRBJ2-1, with D maybe TRBD2 (6 bases). Germline V gene sequence: CDR1 LNHNV, CDR2 YYDKDF (reference sequence). The V gene lost 0 bases and the J gene lost 3 bases, with 12 bases spanning the gap. CDR3 size: 16 residues.

This rearrangement joins TRBV4-1 to TRBJ2-3; 13 positions match TRBD2. The ends lost 4 bases at V and 4 bases at J; junction bases unmatched: 5. The V gene's germline CDR1 is MGHRA and CDR2 YSYEKL. This CDR3 comprises 16 residues. The CDR3 loop is CASSRTSGSSADTQYF. Written as DNA, the CDR3 is TGCGCCAGCAGCCGGACTAGCGGGAGTTCGGCAGATACGCAGTATTTT.

V usage is TRBV15 and J usage is TRBJ2-7, with 8 bases fitting TRBD1. Germline V lookup: CDR1 LNHNV, CDR2 YYDKDF (reference sequence). Trimming at V came to 8 bases and at J to 0 bases, leaving 6 bases not matched to a gene. CDR3 length: 14 amino acids. CDR3 sequence: CATSGQESSYEQYF. CDR3 nucleotide sequence: TGTGCCACCTCGGGACAGGAGAGCTCCTACGAGCAGTACTTC.

This clone has just one count. The genes are TRBV19 and TRBJ1-5; D is possibly TRBD1 (5 bases). CDR1 and CDR2 (germline): LNHDA, SQIVND (reference sequence). The V gene lost 3 bases and the J gene lost 1 base, with 10 bases spanning the gap. The CDR3 has 15 amino acids. As DNA, the CDR3 is TGTGCCAGTAGTATCCGGGGGGTGAGCAATCAGCCCCAGCATTTT. Translation gives CASSIRGVSNQPQHF.

V usage is TRBV19 and J usage is TRBJ2-7; 7 nucleotides align to TRBD1. From germline, CDR1 is LNHDA and CDR2 SQIVND (reference sequence). The CDR3 has 14 residues. The V gene end was trimmed by 5 bases and the J gene end by 0 bases; junction bases not matched to a gene: 4. CDR3 sequence reads: CASSEQGYSYEQYF. CDR3 sequence (DNA): TGTGCCAGTAGTGAACAGGGGTACTCCTACGAGCAGTACTTC.

V is TRBV28 and J is TRBJ1-2; a possible D gene is TRBD1 (6 bases). Germline V gene lookup returns CDR1 MDHEN and CDR2 SYDVKM. This CDR3 region has 15 residues. Trimming took 2 bases from V and 8 from J, leaving 18 bases between them. CDR3 sequence reads: CASSLPMTGGGGYTF. The CDR3 region has the DNA TGTGCCAGCAGTTTACCCATGACAGGCGGTGGGGGCTACACCTTC.

This rearrangement joins TRBV7-9 to TRBJ2-1; 13 bases are shared with TRBD2. Germline V gene sequence: CDR1 SEHNR, CDR2 FQNEAQ (reference sequence). The CDR3 runs 15 residues. V gave up 3 bases and J gave up 8 bases; unmatched junction bases: 4. As DNA, the CDR3 is TGTGCCAGCAGCTTTTGGACTAGCGGGAGCGATGAGCAGTTCTTC. Its protein is CASSFWTSGSDEQFF.

The CDR3 DNA is TGCAGCGTTGTAGTTGGGGGGTCTGGCTACACCTTC. It translates to CSVVVGGSGYTF. The J gene is TRBJ1-2, the V gene TRBV29-1, with D perhaps matching TRBD1 (5 bases). V was clipped by 4 bases and J by 7 bases, with 13 bases between them. The CDR3 consists of 12 residues. Germline V gives CDR1 SQVTM, CDR2 ANQGSEA. The variable domain in full, with the rest retrieved from reference TRBV29-1 and TRBJ1-2, is SAVISQKPSRDICQRGTSLTIQCQVDSQVTMMFWYRQQPGQSLTLIATANQGSEATYESGFVIDKFPISRPNLTFSTLTVSNMSPEDSSIYLCSVVVGGSGYTFGSGTRLTVV.

The chain uses TRBV25-1 and TRBJ2-1; 9 bases align to TRBD2. V lost 4 bases to trimming and J lost 9 bases; unmatched junction nucleotides: 4. Germline V gene sequence: CDR1 MGHDK, CDR2 SYGVNS. The CDR3 spans 13 residues. Here the CDR3 reads CASSGGLASEQFF. The CDR3 nucleotides are TGTGCCAGCAGTGGGGGACTAGCCTCTGAGCAGTTCTTC.

This chain connects TRBV11-2 to TRBJ1-2; a possible D gene is TRBD1 (5 bases). CDR1 is SGHAT, CDR2 FQNNGV, per germline. Trimming removed 2 bases from V and 4 bases from J, with 14 bases in between. This CDR3 contains 15 residues. For the CDR3, the DNA is TGTGCCAGCAGCTTAAGCCAGGGCGTAGGCTATGGCTACACCTTC. Residues: CASSLSQGVGYGYTF. The variable domain in full, with the rest retrieved from reference TRBV11-2 and TRBJ1-2, is EAGVAQSPRYKIIEKRQSVAFWCNPISGHATLYWYQQILGQGPKLLIQFQNNGVVDDSQLPKDRFSAERLKGVDSTLKIQPAKLEDSAVYLCASSLSQGVGYGYTFGSGTRLTVV.

This clone was recorded once. The chain carries TRBV11-2 and TRBJ1-1; the D is unclear. The V and J ends lost 6 bases and 1 base respectively, with 12 bases between them. Looked up from germline, CDR1 is SGHAT and CDR2 is FQNNGV. CDR3 size: 14 residues. The CDR3 spells CASRGDTENTEAFF. The DNA of the CDR3 is TGTGCCAGCAGAGGAGATACCGAGAACACTGAAGCTTTCTTT.

The rearrangement joins TRBV15 to TRBJ2-1, with 7 bases identical to TRBD1. The CDR3 consists of 14 residues. J was trimmed by 9 bases and V by 4 bases; bases with no gene match: 9. From germline, CDR1 is LNHNV and CDR2 YYDKDF (reference sequence). The CDR3 protein is CATSTRTGLPEQFF. CDR3 sequence (DNA): TGTGCCACCAGCACCCGGACAGGACTTCCTGAGCAGTTCTTC.

The chain links TRBV7-6 to TRBJ2-7, with 11 nucleotides matching TRBD1. The CDR3 is 15 amino acids. V lost 5 bases to trimming and J lost 4 bases; unmatched junction nucleotides: 7. Germline V gene lookup returns CDR1 SGHVS and CDR2 FNYEAQ. As DNA, the CDR3 is TGTGCCAGCAGCCTGGACAGGGGGCGAGGATACGAGCAGTACTTC. It is translated as CASSLDRGRGYEQYF.

The gene calls are TRBV25-1 and TRBJ2-7; the D gene is possibly TRBD1 (5 bases). Germline-derived CDR1 and CDR2 are MGHDK and SYGVNS. The CDR3 has 14 amino acids. V shed 4 bases and J shed 1 base, with 11 bases lying between them. The CDR3 is CASSATVFSYEQYF. The CDR3 coding sequence is TGTGCCAGCAGTGCGACAGTCTTTTCCTACGAGCAGTACTTC.